The present T cell receptor beta chain was sequenced within a study of blood T cell repertoires in COVID-19. Germline CDR1 reads MNHEY; CDR2 reads SVGAGI. Deletions cut 0 bases from V and 8 bases from J, with 11 bases between. The CDR3 spans 15 residues. Participants were aged about 18 to 95 years, lived in under 25 US areas, and enrolled virtually. Original processing methods: From reference gene primer amplification, estimates of nucleated cell counts were derived. TCRdb's table, derived via immunoSEQ multiplex PCR, lists solely in-frame clones and lacks some. V and J calls and clone size are as listed in that table; D and trimming were resolved from the DNA. The sample has 200,000 to 250,000 clones, 70% to 90% seen once.

The chain employs TRBV6-5 and TRBJ1-6, with D uncertain. This clonotype was obtained from a middle-aged woman with acute COVID-19. The sequenced sample consisted of PBMCs or T cells enriched from blood (not recorded which). The CDR3, as DNA: TGTGCCAGCAGTTACTCTGTGAGGTTTGATTCACCCCTCCACTTT. This encodes CASSYSVRFDSPLHF.